A selection of T cell receptor beta chains follows, all from one sample in a study of T cell clonotyping in hematopoietic cell transplantation. Only in-frame clones appear in the TCRdb table, and some are missing; sequencing was by immunoSEQ multiplex PCR. The sample has 25,000 to 30,000 clones, roughly 84% seen once; the top ten hold about 1.8%. Sequenced here: peripheral blood mononuclear cells, sampled before stem cell transplant. These receptors all stem from a man in his forties or fifties with acute myeloid leukemia. Some clones in this sample may be carry-over from other donors' samples. Both conserved end residues are part of each CDR3. Fields, in order: clone size, J gene, D gene, V gene, CDR3 DNA, CDR3 protein. A D gene is named only where the DNA matches it firmly. Part of the rows lack a size; the others show once, few, many or a class for expanded clones.

clone size: .
J gene: TRBJ2-3
D gene: .
V gene: TRBV11-2
CDR3 DNA: TGTGCCAGCAGCTCGGAGTTGCGGGCGGTAGATACGCAGTATTTT
CDR3 protein: CASSSELRAVDTQYF

clone size: .
J gene: TRBJ1-2
D gene: TRBD1
V gene: TRBV19
CDR3 DNA: TGTGCCAGTAGTGAACAGACCGGGACAGTATATGGCTACACCTTC
CDR3 protein: CASSEQTGTVYGYTF

clone size: .
J gene: TRBJ2-2
D gene: .
V gene: TRBV11-3
CDR3 DNA: TGTGCCAGCAGCTTCCGGGATCGCGATGGCGGGGAGCTGTTTTTT
CDR3 protein: CASSFRDRDGGELFF

clone size: few
J gene: TRBJ2-5
D gene: .
V gene: TRBV14
CDR3 DNA: TGTGCCAGCGGGGATGGAGGGACCCAGTACTTC
CDR3 protein: CASGDGGTQYF

clone size: .
J gene: TRBJ2-6
D gene: TRBD1
V gene: TRBV5-1
CDR3 DNA: TGCGCCAGCGCCCCGGGGGACAGGGGGAACCTTGGGGCCAACGTCCTGACTTTC
CDR3 protein: CASAPGDRGNLGANVLTF

clone size: .
J gene: TRBJ1-4
D gene: .
V gene: TRBV4-3
CDR3 DNA: TGCGCCAGCAGCCAAGTTGGCTCTTTAGGGGATGAAAAACTGTTTTTT
CDR3 protein: CASSQVGSLGDEKLFF

clone size: .
J gene: TRBJ2-3
D gene: .
V gene: TRBV5-6
CDR3 DNA: TGTGCCAGCAGCTTGGGACTCGCACGCGCAGATACGCAGTATTTT
CDR3 protein: CASSLGLARADTQYF

clone size: .
J gene: TRBJ2-5
D gene: TRBD2
V gene: TRBV28
CDR3 DNA: TGTGCCAGCAGCACGGGTGGGGTAGCGGGGTTAGAGACCCAGTACTTC
CDR3 protein: CASSTGGVAGLETQYF

clone size: .
J gene: TRBJ1-3
D gene: TRBD1
V gene: TRBV6-6
CDR3 DNA: TGTGCCAGCAGTCTAAGACAGGGGAGGTCTGGAAACACCATATATTTT
CDR3 protein: CASSLRQGRSGNTIYF

clone size: .
J gene: TRBJ2-1
D gene: TRBD1
V gene: TRBV6-6
CDR3 DNA: TGTGCCAGCAGCTCCCCAGGGGGAACCATGAGGAATGAGCAGTTCTTC
CDR3 protein: CASSSPGGTMRNEQFF

clone size: .
J gene: TRBJ2-1
D gene: TRBD1
V gene: TRBV5-1
CDR3 DNA: TGCGCCAGCAGCTGGGGACAGGGGGCGCGAAATGAGCAGTTCTTC
CDR3 protein: CASSWGQGARNEQFF

clone size: .
J gene: TRBJ2-6
D gene: TRBD1
V gene: TRBV6-1
CDR3 DNA: TGTGCCAGCAGTGTGACATGGACAGGGCGCGCTGGGGCCAACGTCCTGACTTTC
CDR3 protein: CASSVTWTGRAGANVLTF

clone size: .
J gene: TRBJ2-1
D gene: .
V gene: TRBV10-3
CDR3 DNA: TGTGCCATCAGTGAGTACAATAGCGGAGAGGGGAATGAGCAGTTCTTC
CDR3 protein: CAISEYNSGEGNEQFF

clone size: .
J gene: TRBJ2-6
D gene: .
V gene: TRBV7-6
CDR3 DNA: TGTGCCAGCAGCCTGTCAGTTTCTGGGGCCAACGTCCTGACTTTC
CDR3 protein: CASSLSVSGANVLTF

clone size: .
J gene: TRBJ2-7
D gene: TRBD2
V gene: TRBV5-1
CDR3 DNA: TGCGCCAGCAGCTTCGTGGCGGGAGTGGGCTCCTACGAGCAGTACTTC
CDR3 protein: CASSFVAGVGSYEQYF

clone size: once
J gene: TRBJ2-5
D gene: .
V gene: TRBV9
CDR3 DNA: TGTGCCAGCAGCGTAGGAACAGGGAGCCAAGAGACCCAGTACTTC
CDR3 protein: CASSVGTGSQETQYF

clone size: .
J gene: TRBJ1-2
D gene: TRBD1
V gene: TRBV29-1
CDR3 DNA: TGCAGCGCCTTCACAGGGGGCGGCTATGGCTACACCTTC
CDR3 protein: CSAFTGGGYGYTF

clone size: few
J gene: TRBJ1-1
D gene: TRBD1
V gene: TRBV5-1
CDR3 DNA: TGCGCCAGCAGCTTGGCAGGGGGCGTCATGAACACTGAAGCTTTCTTT
CDR3 protein: CASSLAGGVMNTEAFF

clone size: .
J gene: TRBJ2-2
D gene: .
V gene: TRBV4-1
CDR3 DNA: TGCGCCAGCGGAAGAGGGACACTAGGGACCGGGGAGCTGTTTTTT
CDR3 protein: CASGRGTLGTGELFF

clone size: .
J gene: TRBJ1-3
D gene: .
V gene: TRBV6-1
CDR3 DNA: TGTGCCAGCACTCGAGAACTCTCTGGAAACACCATATATTTT
CDR3 protein: CASTRELSGNTIYF

clone size: .
J gene: TRBJ2-5
D gene: TRBD2
V gene: TRBV15
CDR3 DNA: TGTGCCACCAGTCGAAGGGATAGCGGGGAGACCCAGTACTTC
CDR3 protein: CATSRRDSGETQYF

clone size: .
J gene: TRBJ1-5
D gene: .
V gene: TRBV30
CDR3 DNA: TGTGCCTGGAGTCCGACCCAAAAACAGCCCCAGCATTTT
CDR3 protein: CAWSPTQKQPQHF

clone size: .
J gene: TRBJ1-1
D gene: .
V gene: TRBV28
CDR3 DNA: TGTGCCAGCTCGGAGGGCAGGGATGAAGCTTTCTTT
CDR3 protein: CASSEGRDEAFF

clone size: .
J gene: TRBJ2-1
D gene: .
V gene: TRBV5-8
CDR3 DNA: TGTGCCAGCAGCTTGGAAGTTGGGGCAGTTCCATTGTACCACAATGAGCAGTTCTTC
CDR3 protein: CASSLEVGAVPLYHNEQFF

clone size: few
J gene: TRBJ1-2
D gene: .
V gene: TRBV7-9
CDR3 DNA: TGTGCCAGCAGCCCAGGAGGGGCAGGAGGCTATGGCTACACCTTC
CDR3 protein: CASSPGGAGGYGYTF

clone size: .
J gene: TRBJ2-1
D gene: .
V gene: TRBV19
CDR3 DNA: TGTGCCAGTAGTCTCCAGGGGTATGAGCAGTTCTTC
CDR3 protein: CASSLQGYEQFF

clone size: .
J gene: TRBJ1-1
D gene: TRBD1
V gene: TRBV28
CDR3 DNA: TGTGCCAGCAGTGATTACGACAGGGGGAACACTGAAGCTTTCTTT
CDR3 protein: CASSDYDRGNTEAFF

clone size: few
J gene: TRBJ2-2
D gene: TRBD2
V gene: TRBV4-1
CDR3 DNA: TGCGCCAGCAGCCAAGCGGGACTAGCGGGAGTTGGGACCGGGGAGCTGTTTTTT
CDR3 protein: CASSQAGLAGVGTGELFF

clone size: .
J gene: TRBJ2-5
D gene: .
V gene: TRBV5-6
CDR3 DNA: TGTGCCAGCAGCCTCCAAGAGACCCAGTACTTC
CDR3 protein: CASSLQETQYF

clone size: .
J gene: TRBJ2-2
D gene: .
V gene: TRBV29-1
CDR3 DNA: TGCAGCGTTTGGACCGGCCCCGGGGAGCTGTTTTTT
CDR3 protein: CSVWTGPGELFF

clone size: .
J gene: TRBJ2-5
D gene: TRBD2
V gene: TRBV7-2
CDR3 DNA: TGTGCCAGCAGCGCCCCAGCGGGGGGCCTACGGGAGACCCAGTACTTC
CDR3 protein: CASSAPAGGLRETQYF

clone size: .
J gene: TRBJ2-3
D gene: .
V gene: TRBV5-1
CDR3 DNA: TGCGCCAGCAGCTTGCTGGGGATTACGCAGTATTTT
CDR3 protein: CASSLLGITQYF

clone size: few
J gene: TRBJ1-1
D gene: .
V gene: TRBV6-5
CDR3 DNA: TGTGCCAGCAGTTACTCGGGCAGCACTGAAGCTTTCTTT
CDR3 protein: CASSYSGSTEAFF

clone size: .
J gene: TRBJ1-2
D gene: .
V gene: TRBV27
CDR3 DNA: TGTGCCAGCAGTCCCTTGGGCGGGTCGAGGGGCTACACCTTC
CDR3 protein: CASSPLGGSRGYTF

clone size: .
J gene: TRBJ2-3
D gene: TRBD2
V gene: TRBV10-1
CDR3 DNA: TGCGCCAGCAGTGCAGCTAGCGGGAGTATGGGGTCTCGGACAGATACGCAGTATTTT
CDR3 protein: CASSAASGSMGSRTDTQYF

clone size: .
J gene: TRBJ1-5
D gene: .
V gene: TRBV30
CDR3 DNA: TGTGCCTGGAGCCGGGAGGGCAATCAGCCCCAGCATTTT
CDR3 protein: CAWSREGNQPQHF

clone size: .
J gene: TRBJ2-1
D gene: TRBD2
V gene: TRBV9
CDR3 DNA: TGTGCCAGCAGCACCCGGACTAGCTTCTATGAGCAGTTCTTC
CDR3 protein: CASSTRTSFYEQFF

clone size: few
J gene: TRBJ1-5
D gene: .
V gene: TRBV2
CDR3 DNA: TGTGCCAGCAGCAGGGGAATGCAGCCCCAGCATTTT
CDR3 protein: CASSRGMQPQHF

clone size: .
J gene: TRBJ2-7
D gene: .
V gene: TRBV7-6
CDR3 DNA: TGTGCCAGCAGCTTAGTCGGTCAGGGCTACGAGCAGTACTTC
CDR3 protein: CASSLVGQGYEQYF

clone size: .
J gene: TRBJ1-5
D gene: .
V gene: TRBV5-4
CDR3 DNA: TGTGCCAGCAGCTTGTTCCCAGGGCGGAATCAGCCCCAGCATTTT
CDR3 protein: CASSLFPGRNQPQHF

clone size: .
J gene: TRBJ1-2
D gene: .
V gene: TRBV6-5
CDR3 DNA: TGTGCCAGCAGTTACGGGGGCGAGGGCTACACCTTC
CDR3 protein: CASSYGGEGYTF

clone size: once
J gene: TRBJ2-1
D gene: .
V gene: TRBV6-5
CDR3 DNA: TGTGCCAGCAGTTACTGGGTTATGGGGGGACATGAGCAGTTCTTC
CDR3 protein: CASSYWVMGGHEQFF

clone size: few
J gene: TRBJ2-7
D gene: TRBD2
V gene: TRBV5-1
CDR3 DNA: TGCGCCAGCAGACCGGGGGGGATCCTGAACGAGCAGTACTTC
CDR3 protein: CASRPGGILNEQYF

clone size: .
J gene: TRBJ1-2
D gene: TRBD1
V gene: TRBV6-5
CDR3 DNA: TGTGCCAGCAGTCTATTAAACAGGGGTTATGGCTACACCTTC
CDR3 protein: CASSLLNRGYGYTF

clone size: .
J gene: TRBJ1-2
D gene: TRBD1
V gene: TRBV11-2
CDR3 DNA: TGTGCCAGCAGCCCCGGGACAGGGGGCGCCCACTATGGCTACACCTTC
CDR3 protein: CASSPGTGGAHYGYTF